Listed below are T cell receptor beta chains from one sample, sequenced in a study of tumor-infiltrating lymphocytes in localized non-small cell lung cancer. Assay used: immunoSEQ multiplex PCR; TCRdb lists only in-frame clones, some missing. The table lists 20,000 to 25,000 clones, roughly three fifths of them singletons, with under 7% in the top ten. The sample comprised lung tumor tissue. The receptors here all came from a human donor with non-small cell lung cancer. The CDR3 runs from the conserved cysteine through the conserved F or W. The order of the fields is clone size, J gene, V gene, D gene, CDR3 protein, CDR3 DNA. D genes are given only for firm matches. The listing skips clone size in some rows; elsewhere it reads once, few, many or a size class.

clone size: NA
J gene: TRBJ1-5
V gene: TRBV5-6
D gene: TRBD1
CDR3 protein: CASSFFTGGPDQPQHF
CDR3 DNA: TGTGCCAGCAGCTTTTTTACAGGGGGTCCTGATCAGCCCCAGCATTTT

clone size: few
J gene: TRBJ2-7
V gene: TRBV29-1
D gene: TRBD2
CDR3 protein: CSVELAGAKQYF
CDR3 DNA: TGCAGCGTTGAGCTAGCGGGAGCCAAGCAGTACTTC

clone size: NA
J gene: TRBJ1-2
V gene: TRBV5-1
D gene: NA
CDR3 protein: CASSLGQGRPYGYTF
CDR3 DNA: TGCGCCAGCAGCTTGGGGCAAGGAAGACCCTATGGCTACACCTTC

clone size: few
J gene: TRBJ1-4
V gene: TRBV5-1
D gene: TRBD1
CDR3 protein: CASSLGQSNEKLFF
CDR3 DNA: TGCGCCAGCAGTTTGGGACAGTCTAATGAAAAACTGTTTTTT

clone size: NA
J gene: TRBJ2-1
V gene: TRBV7-9
D gene: NA
CDR3 protein: CASSPYRGAANNEQFF
CDR3 DNA: TGTGCCAGCAGCCCCTATCGAGGAGCGGCCAACAATGAGCAGTTCTTC

clone size: NA
J gene: TRBJ2-2
V gene: TRBV7-9
D gene: NA
CDR3 protein: CASSLDPGSDTGELFF
CDR3 DNA: TGTGCCAGCAGCTTAGACCCAGGATCCGACACCGGGGAGCTGTTTTTT

clone size: NA
J gene: TRBJ2-5
V gene: TRBV5-8
D gene: TRBD2
CDR3 protein: CASSGRLAGGETQYF
CDR3 DNA: TGTGCCAGCAGCGGAAGACTAGCGGGAGGGGAGACCCAGTACTTC

clone size: NA
J gene: TRBJ2-4
V gene: TRBV30
D gene: NA
CDR3 protein: CAWGSSGGNIQYF
CDR3 DNA: TGTGCCTGGGGGTCGTCCGGGGGCAACATTCAGTACTTC

clone size: NA
J gene: TRBJ2-3
V gene: TRBV5-4
D gene: NA
CDR3 protein: CASSLDNFGDTQYF
CDR3 DNA: TGTGCCAGCAGCTTGGATAACTTCGGAGATACGCAGTATTTT

clone size: NA
J gene: TRBJ2-7
V gene: TRBV18
D gene: NA
CDR3 protein: CASSPYGSYEQYF
CDR3 DNA: TGTGCCAGCTCACCCTACGGGTCCTACGAGCAGTACTTC

clone size: NA
J gene: TRBJ2-1
V gene: TRBV27
D gene: TRBD1
CDR3 protein: CASSRPGQTYNEQFF
CDR3 DNA: TGTGCCAGCAGTCGACCGGGACAGACCTACAATGAGCAGTTCTTC

clone size: NA
J gene: TRBJ2-1
V gene: TRBV2
D gene: TRBD2
CDR3 protein: CASSGPAGEEQFF
CDR3 DNA: TGTGCCAGCAGTGGGCCAGCGGGAGAGGAGCAGTTCTTC

clone size: NA
J gene: TRBJ1-5
V gene: TRBV19
D gene: NA
CDR3 protein: CASSIKGTSDQPQHF
CDR3 DNA: TGTGCCAGTAGTATCAAGGGGACATCGGATCAGCCCCAGCATTTT

clone size: NA
J gene: TRBJ1-1
V gene: TRBV4-1
D gene: NA
CDR3 protein: CASSQDPGLLEAFF
CDR3 DNA: TGCGCCAGCAGCCAAGACCCAGGGTTATTGGAAGCTTTCTTT

clone size: NA
J gene: TRBJ1-2
V gene: TRBV5-8
D gene: TRBD1
CDR3 protein: CASSLYRGWDGYTF
CDR3 DNA: TGTGCCAGCAGCTTGTACAGGGGATGGGATGGCTACACCTTC

clone size: NA
J gene: TRBJ1-5
V gene: TRBV4-2
D gene: NA
CDR3 protein: CASSLAPGYQPQHF
CDR3 DNA: TGTGCCAGCAGCTTGGCCCCGGGATATCAGCCCCAGCATTTT

clone size: NA
J gene: TRBJ2-2
V gene: TRBV14
D gene: TRBD1
CDR3 protein: CASSQPQGLNTGELFF
CDR3 DNA: TGTGCCAGCAGCCAGCCACAGGGGTTGAACACCGGGGAGCTGTTTTTT

clone size: NA
J gene: TRBJ2-4
V gene: TRBV5-6
D gene: TRBD2
CDR3 protein: CASSRGLATSEGGNIQYF
CDR3 DNA: TGTGCCAGCAGCCGGGGACTAGCGACCTCCGAAGGAGGAAACATTCAGTACTTC

clone size: NA
J gene: TRBJ2-5
V gene: TRBV18
D gene: NA
CDR3 protein: CASSPGRQETQYF
CDR3 DNA: TGTGCCAGCTCACCAGGGCGCCAAGAGACCCAGTACTTC

clone size: NA
J gene: TRBJ2-7
V gene: TRBV5-4
D gene: TRBD1
CDR3 protein: CASSGQGPGEQYF
CDR3 DNA: TGTGCCAGCAGTGGACAGGGGCCGGGAGAGCAGTACTTC

clone size: few
J gene: TRBJ1-1
V gene: TRBV10-1
D gene: NA
CDR3 protein: CASSELRGSTEAFF
CDR3 DNA: TGCGCCAGCAGTGAACTACGGGGATCCACTGAAGCTTTCTTT

clone size: few
J gene: TRBJ1-2
V gene: TRBV9
D gene: NA
CDR3 protein: CASSVGWGEHGYTF
CDR3 DNA: TGTGCCAGCAGCGTAGGGTGGGGGGAGCATGGCTACACCTTC

clone size: NA
J gene: TRBJ1-4
V gene: TRBV6-1
D gene: NA
CDR3 protein: CASSEGWGKSEKLFF
CDR3 DNA: TGTGCCAGCAGCGAAGGGTGGGGGAAATCAGAAAAACTGTTTTTT

clone size: few
J gene: TRBJ1-1
V gene: TRBV25-1
D gene: NA
CDR3 protein: CASSDGMGWPTEAFF
CDR3 DNA: TGTGCCAGCAGTGATGGGATGGGGTGGCCCACTGAAGCTTTCTTT

clone size: NA
J gene: TRBJ1-2
V gene: TRBV15
D gene: NA
CDR3 protein: CATSRAGRQDHNYGYTF
CDR3 DNA: TGTGCCACCAGCAGAGCGGGTAGACAGGATCATAACTATGGCTACACCTTC

clone size: few
J gene: TRBJ1-1
V gene: TRBV6-1
D gene: NA
CDR3 protein: CASSAVVYYEAFF
CDR3 DNA: TGTGCCAGCAGCGCAGTTGTCTACTATGAAGCTTTCTTT

clone size: NA
J gene: TRBJ2-1
V gene: TRBV10-3
D gene: NA
CDR3 protein: CAISERGTSYNEQFF
CDR3 DNA: TGTGCCATCAGTGAGCGCGGGACCTCCTACAATGAGCAGTTCTTC

clone size: NA
J gene: TRBJ2-4
V gene: TRBV13
D gene: NA
CDR3 protein: CASSLPGYKNIQYF
CDR3 DNA: TGTGCCAGCAGCTTACCCGGGTACAAAAACATTCAGTACTTC

clone size: NA
J gene: TRBJ1-2
V gene: TRBV4-1
D gene: TRBD1
CDR3 protein: CASSQVATGQNYGYTF
CDR3 DNA: TGCGCCAGCAGCCAAGTTGCGACAGGGCAGAACTATGGCTACACCTTC

clone size: NA
J gene: TRBJ1-2
V gene: TRBV5-3
D gene: NA
CDR3 protein: CARSLGHTGRSYGYTF
CDR3 DNA: TGTGCCAGAAGCTTGGGGCATACAGGGCGTTCCTATGGCTACACCTTC

clone size: NA
J gene: TRBJ1-1
V gene: TRBV29-1
D gene: TRBD1
CDR3 protein: CSAGEYRGIRGRAFF
CDR3 DNA: TGCAGCGCCGGAGAATACAGGGGGATAAGGGGGAGAGCTTTCTTT

clone size: NA
J gene: TRBJ2-3
V gene: TRBV6-1
D gene: NA
CDR3 protein: CASSEQGLGGDTQYF
CDR3 DNA: TGTGCCAGCAGTGAACAAGGGTTAGGCGGAGATACGCAGTATTTT

clone size: NA
J gene: TRBJ2-7
V gene: TRBV10-3
D gene: TRBD2
CDR3 protein: CAIRGRATSYEQYF
CDR3 DNA: TGTGCCATCAGGGGGAGGGCTACCTCCTACGAGCAGTACTTC